The text below deals with one T cell receptor beta chain. Its target is not known. The sample is drawn from a study of T cell repertoires in cytomegalovirus infection. Germline V lookup: CDR1 MGHRA, CDR2 YSYEKL. This CDR3 spans 16 amino acids. With V trimmed by 0 bases and J by 4 bases, 4 bases remained unmatched. TCRdb independently ran MiXCR on the reads; one entry per CDR3 protein. This sample has roughly 920,000 distinct CDR3 sequences, with about 33% found just once. V gene TRBV4-1 combines with J gene TRBJ1-2; the match to TRBD1 covers 11 bases. This TCR derives from a human donor in good health (CMV status not recorded). Some clones in this sample may be carry-over from other donors' samples. Sequencing used cultured CD8+ T cells from PBMCs, obtained from culture after CMV antigen stimulation. CDR3 in amino acids: CASSQDGGTGGYGYTF. The CDR3 coding sequence is TGCGCCAGCAGCCAAGATGGCGGGACAGGGGGCTATGGCTACACCTTC.